Listed below are T cell receptor beta chains from one sample, sequenced in a study of T-cell memory formation after mild COVID-19. TCRdb used MiXCR to reprocess the 5' RACE reads, holding one entry per CDR3 protein. This table has over 95,000 distinct CDR3 sequences, about a fifth appearing once. Material: PBMCs or a T cell subset sorted from them (not recorded which). These receptor sequences come from a man between 18 and 29 years old who had mild COVID-19 (a few samples of this study predate the infection). Cell type and time point are not known. Both conserved end residues are part of each CDR3. D genes are given only for firm matches. Some rows mark clone size as missing; the rest say once, few, many or name a class of expanded clone.

V	size	D	J	CDR3	DNA
TRBV12-3/TRBV12-4	.	.	TRBJ1-3	CASTGSGNTIYF	TGTGCCAGCACGGGTAGTGGAAACACCATATATTTT
TRBV7-2	few	.	TRBJ2-5	CASSPELETRTQYF	TGTGCCAGCAGCCCCGAGCTAGAGACGAGGACCCAGTACTTC
TRBV4-1	.	.	TRBJ1-3	CASSLRGRDPEAGNTIYF	TGCGCCAGCAGCCTCCGAGGCCGGGACCCCGAAGCAGGAAACACCATATATTTT
TRBV6-6	few	.	TRBJ1-5	CASSYSKQSNQPQHF	TGTGCCAGCAGTTACTCGAAACAGAGCAATCAGCCCCAGCATTTT
TRBV9	few	.	TRBJ2-5	CASSVVGGSQETQYF	TGTGCCAGCAGCGTAGTAGGGGGGTCTCAAGAGACCCAGTACTTC
TRBV6-6	few	.	TRBJ2-2	CASIVGLYTGELFF	TGTGCCAGCATAGTCGGCCTGTACACCGGGGAGCTGTTTTTT
TRBV4-3	.	.	TRBJ2-7	CASSQDLRIREQWPQLRYEQYF	TGCGCCAGCAGCCAAGATCTCAGGATTCGGGAACAGTGGCCGCAACTTCGATACGAGCAGTACTTC
TRBV11-3	.	.	TRBJ2-3	CASSLELAPTDTQYF	TGTGCCAGCAGCTTAGAACTAGCCCCCACAGATACGCAGTATTTT
TRBV12-3/TRBV12-4	.	TRBD2	TRBJ2-1	CASNPGGSSYNEQFF	TGTGCCAGCAATCCCGGGGGGAGCTCCTACAATGAGCAGTTCTTC
TRBV5-5	few	TRBD2	TRBJ2-7	CASLLAGGYEQYF	TGTGCCAGCCTCCTGGCGGGGGGCTACGAGCAGTACTTC
TRBV4-2	few	TRBD2	TRBJ2-5	CASSTQRGAGKTQYF	TGTGCCAGCAGCACCCAGCGGGGGGCTGGAAAGACCCAGTACTTC
TRBV7-8	few	.	TRBJ2-3	CASSRRPTDTQYF	TGTGCCAGCAGCCGGCGGCCCACAGATACGCAGTATTTT
TRBV6-2/TRBV6-3	once	TRBD2	TRBJ2-1	CASRGGLAGVPLYNEQFF	TGTGCCAGCAGGGGTGGACTAGCGGGGGTACCCCTCTACAATGAGCAGTTCTTC
TRBV20-1	few	.	TRBJ1-5	CSASRSFYSNQPQHF	TGCAGTGCCTCGCGGTCTTTTTATAGCAATCAGCCCCAGCATTTT
TRBV10-3	.	TRBD2	TRBJ2-7	CAIRRAGSGNYEQYF	TGTGCCATCAGACGGGCGGGTAGCGGGAACTACGAGCAGTACTTC
TRBV4-3	few	.	TRBJ2-7	CASSQGTTGSGEQYF	TGCGCCAGCAGCCAAGGGACCACAGGGTCTGGCGAGCAGTACTTC
TRBV4-1	few	TRBD1	TRBJ1-5	CASSRGTGNQPQHF	TGCGCCAGCAGCCGCGGGACAGGGAATCAGCCCCAGCATTTT
TRBV4-1	.	.	TRBJ1-5	CASSHREGTGNQPQHF	TGCGCCAGCAGCCATCGGGAGGGCACCGGCAATCAGCCCCAGCATTTT
TRBV7-2	.	.	TRBJ2-3	CASSLEGYRTDTQYF	TGTGCCAGCAGCTTAGAAGGGTACCGCACAGATACGCAGTATTTT
TRBV6-2/TRBV6-3	.	TRBD2	TRBJ2-1	CASSYGTRDSYNEQFF	TGTGCCAGCAGTTACGGGACTAGAGACTCCTACAATGAGCAGTTCTTC
TRBV7-9	few	.	TRBJ1-4	CASGTLNEKLFF	TGTGCCAGCGGGACACTTAATGAAAAACTGTTTTTT
TRBV4-1	.	.	TRBJ2-1	CASSQDRGDVYNEQFF	TGCGCCAGCAGCCAAGATAGGGGGGACGTCTACAATGAGCAGTTCTTC
TRBV27	.	.	TRBJ2-7	CASRDGTSTYEQYF	TGTGCCAGCAGGGATGGGACATCGACCTACGAGCAGTACTTC
TRBV6-5	.	.	TRBJ2-4	CASSYSVGAKNIQYF	TGTGCCAGCAGTTACTCGGTCGGGGCCAAAAACATTCAGTACTTC
TRBV7-9	few	.	TRBJ2-1	CASSLAAGEQFF	TGTGCCAGCAGCTTAGCAGCCGGTGAGCAGTTCTTC
TRBV7-9	few	TRBD2	TRBJ2-3	CASSAEASGASTDTQYF	TGTGCCAGCAGCGCAGAGGCTAGCGGGGCTAGCACAGATACGCAGTATTTT
TRBV4-3	.	.	TRBJ1-1	CASSQDQGVNTEAFF	TGCGCCAGCAGCCAAGATCAGGGAGTGAACACTGAAGCTTTCTTT
TRBV29-1	few	.	TRBJ2-1	CSVRDVNEQFF	TGCAGCGTTCGGGACGTCAATGAGCAGTTCTTC
TRBV10-3	few	.	TRBJ1-1	CAISEPTITGRRTEAFF	TGTGCCATCAGTGAGCCCACGATAACAGGGAGGAGGACTGAAGCTTTCTTT
TRBV6-2/TRBV6-3	.	.	TRBJ2-6	CASSYLPGGTGANVLTF	TGTGCCAGCAGTTACCTTCCGGGCGGAACTGGGGCCAACGTCCTGACTTTC
TRBV11-2	few	.	TRBJ1-1	CASSLGRINTEAFF	TGTGCCAGCAGCTTAGGAAGAATTAACACTGAAGCTTTCTTT
TRBV6-5	few	.	TRBJ2-7	CASSYSGGLGEQYF	TGTGCCAGCAGTTACTCCGGGGGGCTGGGCGAGCAGTACTTC
TRBV12-3/TRBV12-4	.	.	TRBJ2-1	CATHHGDEQFF	TGTGCCACCCACCATGGCGATGAGCAGTTCTTC
TRBV7-9	few	.	TRBJ1-1	CASSSGSEAFF	TGTGCCAGCAGCTCGGGATCCGAAGCTTTCTTT
TRBV4-1	few	.	TRBJ1-1	CASSQDPSGTEAFF	TGCGCCAGCAGCCAAGATCCGTCTGGCACTGAAGCTTTCTTT
TRBV7-9	.	.	TRBJ2-7	CASGGTSYEQYF	TGTGCCAGCGGGGGGACCTCCTACGAGCAGTACTTC